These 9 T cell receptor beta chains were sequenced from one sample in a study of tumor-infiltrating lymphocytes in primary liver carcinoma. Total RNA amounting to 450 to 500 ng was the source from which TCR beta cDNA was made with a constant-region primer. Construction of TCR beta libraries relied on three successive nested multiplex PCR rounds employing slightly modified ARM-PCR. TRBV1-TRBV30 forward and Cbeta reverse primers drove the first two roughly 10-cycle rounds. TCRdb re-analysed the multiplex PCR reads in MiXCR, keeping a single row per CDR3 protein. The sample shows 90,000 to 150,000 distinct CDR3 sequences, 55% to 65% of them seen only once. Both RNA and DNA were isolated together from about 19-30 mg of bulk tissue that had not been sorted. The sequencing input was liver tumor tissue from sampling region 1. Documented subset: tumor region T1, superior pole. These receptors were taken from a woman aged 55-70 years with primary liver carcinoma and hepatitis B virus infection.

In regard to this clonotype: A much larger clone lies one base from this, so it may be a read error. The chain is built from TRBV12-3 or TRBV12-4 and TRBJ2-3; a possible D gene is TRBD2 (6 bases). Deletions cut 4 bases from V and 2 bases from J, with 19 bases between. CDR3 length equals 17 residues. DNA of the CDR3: TGTGCCAGCAGTTCCCCTCGCGGGGTGTGGTCCACAGATACGCAGTATTTT. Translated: CASSSPRGVWSTDTQYF.

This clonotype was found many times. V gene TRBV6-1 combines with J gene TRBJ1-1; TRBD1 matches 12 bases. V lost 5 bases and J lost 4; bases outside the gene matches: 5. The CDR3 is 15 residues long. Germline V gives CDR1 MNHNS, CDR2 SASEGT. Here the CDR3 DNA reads TGTGCCAGCAGTAAAAAGGGACAGGGGGCCACTGAAGCTTTCTTT. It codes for CASSKKGQGATEAFF.

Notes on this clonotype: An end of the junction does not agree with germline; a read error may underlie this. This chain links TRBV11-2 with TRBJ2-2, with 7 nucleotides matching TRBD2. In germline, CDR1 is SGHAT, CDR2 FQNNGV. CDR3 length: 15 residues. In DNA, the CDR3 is TGTGCCAGCAGCTCCCTCCGACTAGCTTCCGGGGAGCTGTTATTT. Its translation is CASSSLRLASGELLF. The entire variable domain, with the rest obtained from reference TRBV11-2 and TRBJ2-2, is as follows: EAGVAQSPRYKIIEKRQSVAFWCNPISGHATLYWYQQILGQGPKLLIQFQNNGVVDDSQLPKDRFSAERLKGVDSTLKIQPAKLEDSAVYLCASSSLRLASGELLFGEGSRLTVL.

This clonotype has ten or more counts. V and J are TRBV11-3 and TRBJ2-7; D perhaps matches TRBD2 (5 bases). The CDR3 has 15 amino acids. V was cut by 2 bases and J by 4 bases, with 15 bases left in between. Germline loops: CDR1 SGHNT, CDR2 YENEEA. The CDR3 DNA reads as TGTGCCAGCAGCTTAAGCGGTGGCGAGCTTTACGAGCAGTACTTC. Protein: CASSLSGGELYEQYF.

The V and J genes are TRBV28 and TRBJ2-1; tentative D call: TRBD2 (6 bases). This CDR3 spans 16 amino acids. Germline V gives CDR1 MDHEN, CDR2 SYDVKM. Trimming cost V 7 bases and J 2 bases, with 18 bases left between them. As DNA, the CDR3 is TGTGCCAGCACTTCTCCAGTGGGGGGTACCTACAATGAGCAGTTCTTC. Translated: CASTSPVGGTYNEQFF.

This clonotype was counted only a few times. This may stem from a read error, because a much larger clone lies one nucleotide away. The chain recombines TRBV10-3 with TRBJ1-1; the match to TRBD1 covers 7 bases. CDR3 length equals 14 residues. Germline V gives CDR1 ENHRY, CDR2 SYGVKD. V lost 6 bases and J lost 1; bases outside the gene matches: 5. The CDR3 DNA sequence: TGTGCCATCAGAGGGACAGACTGGAACACTGAAGCTTTCTTT. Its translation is CAIRGTDWNTEAFF.

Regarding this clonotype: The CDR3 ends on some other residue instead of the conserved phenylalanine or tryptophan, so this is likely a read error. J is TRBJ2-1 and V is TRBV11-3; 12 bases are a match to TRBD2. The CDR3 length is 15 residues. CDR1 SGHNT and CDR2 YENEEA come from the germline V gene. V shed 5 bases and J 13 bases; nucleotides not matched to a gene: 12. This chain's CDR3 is CASSQTSGSNNGQFL. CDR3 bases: TGTGCCAGCAGCCAGACTAGCGGGAGTAACAATGGTCAGTTCCTC.

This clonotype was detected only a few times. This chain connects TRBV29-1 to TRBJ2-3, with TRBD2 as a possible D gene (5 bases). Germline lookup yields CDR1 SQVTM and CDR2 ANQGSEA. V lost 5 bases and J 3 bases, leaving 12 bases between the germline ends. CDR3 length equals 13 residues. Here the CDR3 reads CSVKKAGTDTQYF. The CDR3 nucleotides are TGCAGCGTTAAGAAGGCGGGTACAGATACGCAGTATTTT.

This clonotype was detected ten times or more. The CDR3 sequence: CASSLNRDGPFF. CDR3 DNA sequence: TGTGCCAGCAGCCTCAACCGGGACGGGCCGTTCTTC. The V gene is TRBV6-6, the J gene TRBJ2-1; D may correspond to TRBD1 or TRBD2 (5 bases each). This CDR3 is built from 12 residues. Germline CDR1 and CDR2: MNHNY and SVGAGI (reference sequence). With 6 bases removed from V and 15 bases from J, the gap between germline ends came to 18 bases.